This paragraph covers one T cell receptor beta chain sequence. What it binds is unknown. The table came from immunoSEQ multiplex PCR; TCRdb's copy has only in-frame clones and leaves some out. The sample carries about 18,000 clones, 83% recorded once. The data derive from a study of OX40 agonist ivuxolimab in advanced cancers. Whole-study context: With a range of 23 to 79, age averaged 60 years, and 75% to 90% were male. About 40% of patients had received prior checkpoint inhibitor therapy. General study points: CD8+ T cells (on average) carried more expanded clones than CD4+ T cells. At doses 0.1 to 3.0 mg/kg, CD4+ and CD8+ clones expanded.

The germline V and J ends were trimmed by 5 bases and 9 bases, with 20 bases remaining between them. Per germline, CDR1 SGHTA and CDR2 FQGTGA. This CDR3 has 15 residues. This clonotype was sampled from an adult with an advanced solid tumor such as melanoma, head and neck, liver or kidney cancer. The chain employs TRBV7-3 and TRBJ2-1; D possibly matches TRBD1 or TRBD2 (5 bases each). The sequencing used CD4+ or CD8+ T cells sorted from blood, collected in a trial of the OX40 agonist ivuxolimab. CDR3 amino acids: CASSHPGSKGAEQFF. The CDR3 region has the DNA TGTGCCAGCAGCCATCCGGGGTCGAAAGGGGCTGAGCAGTTCTTC. The whole variable domain, filled in from reference TRBV7-3 and TRBJ2-1, reads GAGVSQTPSNKVTEKGKYVELRCDPISGHTALYWYRQSLGQGPEFLIYFQGTGAADDSGLPNDRFFAVRPEGSVSTLKIQRTERGDSAVYLCASSHPGSKGAEQFFGPGTRLTVL.